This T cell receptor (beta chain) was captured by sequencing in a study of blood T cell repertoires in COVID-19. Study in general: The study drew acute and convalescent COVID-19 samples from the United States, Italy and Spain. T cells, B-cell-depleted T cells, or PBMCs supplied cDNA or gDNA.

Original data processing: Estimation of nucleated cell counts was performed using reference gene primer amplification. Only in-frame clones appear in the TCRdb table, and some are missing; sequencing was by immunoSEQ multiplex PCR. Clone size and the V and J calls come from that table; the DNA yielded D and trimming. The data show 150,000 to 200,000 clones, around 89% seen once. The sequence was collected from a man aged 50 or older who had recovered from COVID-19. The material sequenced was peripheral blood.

In nucleotides, the CDR3 is TGTGCCAGCAGCCTAGGGACACTGAGCTCTGGAAACACCATATATTTT. Translation: CASSLGTLSSGNTIYF. The rearrangement uses TRBV9 and TRBJ1-3, with D possibly TRBD1 on 6 matching bases. The CDR3 has 16 residues. With 4 bases removed from V and 0 bases from J, the gap between germline ends came to 14 bases. The germline V gene has CDR1 SGDLS and CDR2 YYNGEE.